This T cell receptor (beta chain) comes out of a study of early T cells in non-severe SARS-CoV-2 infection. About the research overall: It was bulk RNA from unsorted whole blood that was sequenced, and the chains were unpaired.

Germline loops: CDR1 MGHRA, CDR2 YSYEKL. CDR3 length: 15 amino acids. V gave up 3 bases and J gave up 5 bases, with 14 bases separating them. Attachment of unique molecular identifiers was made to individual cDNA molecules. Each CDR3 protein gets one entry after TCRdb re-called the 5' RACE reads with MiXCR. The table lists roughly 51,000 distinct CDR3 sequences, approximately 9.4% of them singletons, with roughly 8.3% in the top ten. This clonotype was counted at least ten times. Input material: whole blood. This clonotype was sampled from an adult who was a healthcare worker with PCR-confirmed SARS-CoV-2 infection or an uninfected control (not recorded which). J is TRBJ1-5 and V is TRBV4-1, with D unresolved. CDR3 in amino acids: CASSHLWGSDQPQHF. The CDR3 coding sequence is TGCGCCAGCAGCCACCTATGGGGTTCGGATCAGCCCCAGCATTTT.